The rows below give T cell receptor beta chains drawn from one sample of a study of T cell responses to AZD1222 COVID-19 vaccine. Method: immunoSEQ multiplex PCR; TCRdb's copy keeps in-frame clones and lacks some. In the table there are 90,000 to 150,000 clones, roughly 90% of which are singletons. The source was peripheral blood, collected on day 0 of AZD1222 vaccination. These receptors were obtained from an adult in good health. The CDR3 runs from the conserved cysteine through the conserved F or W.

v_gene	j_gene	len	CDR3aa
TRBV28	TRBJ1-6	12	CASSLLPPPLHF
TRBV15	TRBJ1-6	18	CATSRGGMGLPYNSPLHF
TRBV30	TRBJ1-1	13	CAWRTGPNTEAFF
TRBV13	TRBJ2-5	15	CASSPRGLGQETQYF
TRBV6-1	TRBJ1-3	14	CASSEGGIGNTIYF
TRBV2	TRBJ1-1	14	CASRQGPLNTEAFF
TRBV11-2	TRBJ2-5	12	CATSGSGETQYF
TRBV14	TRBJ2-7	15	CASSLPGAGSYEQYF
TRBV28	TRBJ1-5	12	CASSRRPQPQHF
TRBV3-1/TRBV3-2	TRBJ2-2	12	CASKGFGGELFF
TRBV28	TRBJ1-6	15	CASSLDGAGTSPLHF
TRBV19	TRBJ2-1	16	CASSSGTGGRGNEQFF
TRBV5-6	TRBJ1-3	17	CASSLADRGRAGNTIYF
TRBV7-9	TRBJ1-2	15	CASRLPGTGRYGYTF
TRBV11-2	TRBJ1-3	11	CASSLGNTIYF
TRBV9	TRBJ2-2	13	CASNEGVTGELFF
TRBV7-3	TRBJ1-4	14	CASSLGREAEKLFF
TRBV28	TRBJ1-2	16	CASSPQVARVYYGYTF
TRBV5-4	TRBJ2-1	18	CASVQTSGGAGSYNEQFF
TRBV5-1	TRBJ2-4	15	CASSPHDPLVHIQYF
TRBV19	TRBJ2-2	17	CASSIGGQGRGTGELFF
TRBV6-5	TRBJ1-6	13	CASTGHNNSPLHF
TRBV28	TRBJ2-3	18	CASSRTSRGLAVTDTQYF
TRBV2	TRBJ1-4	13	CASNRQINEKLFF
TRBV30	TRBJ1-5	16	CAWSPRVGPRGQPQHF
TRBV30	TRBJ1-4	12	CAWDAKREKLFF
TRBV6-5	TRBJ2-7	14	CASSRQGLLSEQYF
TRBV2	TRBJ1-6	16	CASRQGAASYNSPLHF
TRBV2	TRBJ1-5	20	CASSEGRVTWDGYSNQPQHF
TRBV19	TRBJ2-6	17	CASSPAGTVSGANVLTF
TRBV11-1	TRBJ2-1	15	CASSLGLAGGNEQFF
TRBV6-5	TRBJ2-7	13	CASSYSHRDEQYF
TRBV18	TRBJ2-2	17	CASSPPALAGNTGELFF
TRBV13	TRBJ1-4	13	CASSLRGNEKLFF
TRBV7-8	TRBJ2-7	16	CASTPGLAGNSYEQYF
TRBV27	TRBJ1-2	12	CASKWGFGGYTF
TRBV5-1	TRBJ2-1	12	CASSPPGGEQFF
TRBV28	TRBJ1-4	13	CASSLTGTEKLFF
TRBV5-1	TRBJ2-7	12	CASSLVGDEQYF
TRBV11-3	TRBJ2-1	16	CASSSQGTAAYNEQFF
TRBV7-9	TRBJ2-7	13	CASSFVLGYEQYF
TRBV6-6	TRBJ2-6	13	CASSPTGANVLTF
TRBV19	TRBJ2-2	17	CASSPTGTSGSIGELFF
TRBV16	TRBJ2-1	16	CASSQLFRTDYNEQFF
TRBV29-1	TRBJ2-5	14	CSVAGTSRGKTQYF
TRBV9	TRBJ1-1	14	CASSVGTGPTEAFF
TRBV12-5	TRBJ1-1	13	CASAYRENTEAFF
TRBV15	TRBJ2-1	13	CATSRDRRDRQFF
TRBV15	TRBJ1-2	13	CATRAGQGTGYTF
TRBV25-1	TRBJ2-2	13	CASSRAAVGELFF
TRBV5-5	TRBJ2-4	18	CASSLEGLAGTNKNIQYF
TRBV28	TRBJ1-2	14	CASSLWDATYGYTF
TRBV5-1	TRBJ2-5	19	CASSLGSWTSGRATETQYF